This T cell receptor (beta chain) came from a study of STAT3 mutations in large granular lymphocyte leukemia. This clone has only a few counts. The antigen is not known. The table came from immunoSEQ multiplex PCR; TCRdb's copy has only in-frame clones and leaves some out. The sample holds some 10,000 clones; around 59% are singletons and the top ten take about 8.1%. Points from the study as a whole: Clonal expansion was inferred from other time points because no sample existed at each clone's first appearance. A small but highly pathogenic clone may have been missed. At least one immunodominant TCR beta clonotype appeared in every T-cell large granular lymphocyte leukemia patient.

Per germline, CDR1 LNHDA and CDR2 SQIVND (reference sequence). Between the trimmed V and J ends, which lost 7 bases and 7 bases, there was a span of 17 bases. This CDR3 is 13 amino acids long. Source material: peripheral blood mononuclear cells. The chain recombines TRBV19 with TRBJ2-7; TRBD2 is a possible D gene (7 bases). The sequence was collected from a boy aged 10-17 years with T-cell large granular lymphocyte leukemia. Some clones in this sample may be carry-over from other donors' samples. Here the CDR3 DNA reads TGTGCCAGTACCCGGGCGGGGGCCCGGGAGCAGTACTTC. Amino acid sequence: CASTRAGAREQYF.